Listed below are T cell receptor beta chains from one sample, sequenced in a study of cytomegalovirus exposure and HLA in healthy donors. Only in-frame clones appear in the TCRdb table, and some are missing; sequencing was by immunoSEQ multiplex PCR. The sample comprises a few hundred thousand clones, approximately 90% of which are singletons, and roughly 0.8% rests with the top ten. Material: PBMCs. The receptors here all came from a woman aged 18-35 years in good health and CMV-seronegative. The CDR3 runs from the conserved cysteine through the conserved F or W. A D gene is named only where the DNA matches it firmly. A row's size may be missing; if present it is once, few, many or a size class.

CDR3 DNA: TGTGCCAGCAGTGAGGGGTGGGAGGGCTGGAACACCGGGGAGCTGTTTTTT; CDR3 protein: CASSEGWEGWNTGELFF; D gene: TRBD2; clone size: NA; V gene: TRBV2; J gene: TRBJ2-2
CDR3 DNA: TGTGCCAGCAGGTTACAGGCCTCTGGGGCCAACGTCCTGACTTTC; CDR3 protein: CASRLQASGANVLTF; D gene: NA; clone size: once; V gene: TRBV27; J gene: TRBJ2-6
CDR3 DNA: TGTGCCAGCCTCGAACGGCGGGGAACCTACGAGCAGTACTTC; CDR3 protein: CASLERRGTYEQYF; D gene: NA; clone size: few; V gene: TRBV2; J gene: TRBJ2-7
CDR3 DNA: TGTGCCAGCAGCTTTGCAGCGCTGTTGGGCACTGAAGCTTTCTTT; CDR3 protein: CASSFAALLGTEAFF; D gene: NA; clone size: once; V gene: TRBV5-5; J gene: TRBJ1-1
CDR3 DNA: TGTGCCAGCAGCCCGATACAGGGGGGAGCAGAGACCCAGTACTTC; CDR3 protein: CASSPIQGGAETQYF; D gene: TRBD1; clone size: once; V gene: TRBV14; J gene: TRBJ2-5
CDR3 DNA: TGTGCCAGCCAGAAGGACAGCGAGAATCAGCCCCAGCATTTT; CDR3 protein: CASQKDSENQPQHF; D gene: NA; clone size: once; V gene: TRBV2; J gene: TRBJ1-5
CDR3 DNA: TGTGCCAGTAGTATTTACGGACAGCGTGTGTCCCAGCATTTT; CDR3 protein: CASSIYGQRVSQHF; D gene: NA; clone size: NA; V gene: TRBV19; J gene: TRBJ1-5
CDR3 DNA: TGTGCCAGCAGCCCAGGGACAGTAGCCACAGATACGCAGTATTTT; CDR3 protein: CASSPGTVATDTQYF; D gene: TRBD1; clone size: NA; V gene: TRBV5-8; J gene: TRBJ2-3
CDR3 DNA: TGTGCCAGCAGTTTAATAGGGGGTCCCCCCTACGAGCAGTACTTC; CDR3 protein: CASSLIGGPPYEQYF; D gene: NA; clone size: NA; V gene: TRBV27; J gene: TRBJ2-7
CDR3 DNA: TGTGCCAGCAGACGGGGCGCAGGGGATGAAAAACTGTTTTTT; CDR3 protein: CASRRGAGDEKLFF; D gene: NA; clone size: NA; V gene: TRBV7-2; J gene: TRBJ1-4
CDR3 DNA: TGCGCCAGCAGCCACGTAGGGGTAAACGGCTACACCTTC; CDR3 protein: CASSHVGVNGYTF; D gene: NA; clone size: once; V gene: TRBV4-1; J gene: TRBJ1-2
CDR3 DNA: TGTGCCAGCAGTTACTCTTACAATGTACGGGCTGAAGCTTTCTTT; CDR3 protein: CASSYSYNVRAEAFF; D gene: NA; clone size: NA; V gene: TRBV6-6; J gene: TRBJ1-1
CDR3 DNA: TGTGCCAGCAGTGAAATCCCTTACGAGCAGTACTTC; CDR3 protein: CASSEIPYEQYF; D gene: NA; clone size: NA; V gene: TRBV2; J gene: TRBJ2-7
CDR3 DNA: TGTGCCAGCAACGTTCGGCCACACCTCGGGGAGACCCAGTACTTC; CDR3 protein: CASNVRPHLGETQYF; D gene: NA; clone size: NA; V gene: TRBV6-5; J gene: TRBJ2-5
CDR3 DNA: TGCGCCAGCAGCCCCCTGGCGGGAGGTGCTTATGAGCAGTTCTTC; CDR3 protein: CASSPLAGGAYEQFF; D gene: TRBD2; clone size: NA; V gene: TRBV4-1; J gene: TRBJ2-1
CDR3 DNA: TGTGCCAGCAGCGTAGTGGGGGGGCTAGCGGAACAAGAGACCCAGTACTTC; CDR3 protein: CASSVVGGLAEQETQYF; D gene: NA; clone size: NA; V gene: TRBV9; J gene: TRBJ2-5
CDR3 DNA: TGTGCCAGCAGCTTAGGGGACAGGACTCAGCCCCAGCATTTT; CDR3 protein: CASSLGDRTQPQHF; D gene: TRBD1; clone size: NA; V gene: TRBV11-2; J gene: TRBJ1-5
CDR3 DNA: TGTGCCAGCAGTGTCGGAGGGGGGGCCGTGGGGTATGAGCAGTTCTTC; CDR3 protein: CASSVGGGAVGYEQFF; D gene: NA; clone size: NA; V gene: TRBV27; J gene: TRBJ2-1
CDR3 DNA: TGTGCCAGCAGCGTTAGCGGGAGGGGGCCCTACAATGAGCAGTTCTTC; CDR3 protein: CASSVSGRGPYNEQFF; D gene: TRBD2; clone size: NA; V gene: TRBV9; J gene: TRBJ2-1
CDR3 DNA: TGTGCCAGCAGTTTAACGCGGGGGGAGCAGTTCTTC; CDR3 protein: CASSLTRGEQFF; D gene: TRBD2; clone size: NA; V gene: TRBV28; J gene: TRBJ2-1
CDR3 DNA: TGTGCCAGCAGCGATCTACTAGCGGGAGCTACAGATACGCAGTATTTT; CDR3 protein: CASSDLLAGATDTQYF; D gene: TRBD2; clone size: NA; V gene: TRBV27; J gene: TRBJ2-3
CDR3 DNA: TGTGCCAGCAGCGTATCGCCGGGCTCGGGGAAGGGGCTGTTTTTT; CDR3 protein: CASSVSPGSGKGLFF; D gene: NA; clone size: once; V gene: TRBV9; J gene: TRBJ2-2
CDR3 DNA: TGTGCCAGCAGAACAGGCTATGGCTACACCTTC; CDR3 protein: CASRTGYGYTF; D gene: NA; clone size: NA; V gene: TRBV6-4; J gene: TRBJ1-2
CDR3 DNA: TGTGCCTGGAGCAAGACTAGCGCGGAGATTTACGAGCAGTACTTC; CDR3 protein: CAWSKTSAEIYEQYF; D gene: TRBD2; clone size: NA; V gene: TRBV30; J gene: TRBJ2-7
CDR3 DNA: TGTGCCAGCAGCTTAGATTCAGTTCAGCCCCAGCATTTT; CDR3 protein: CASSLDSVQPQHF; D gene: NA; clone size: few; V gene: TRBV7-9; J gene: TRBJ1-5